Included here is one T cell receptor (beta chain) sequence, with context. This sample is drawn from a study of blood T cell repertoires in COVID-19. Sequenced by immunoSEQ multiplex PCR; TCRdb stores in-frame clones only, minus some. The sample has 85,000 to 100,000 clones; around nine tenths are singletons. Germline V lookup: CDR1 GTSNPN, CDR2 SVGIG (reference sequence). The CDR3 totals 13 residues. Trimming removed 0 bases from V and 8 bases from J; junction bases left unmatched: 6. This clonotype was sampled from a man aged 55-75 years with acute or convalescent COVID-19. The chain employs TRBV30 and TRBJ1-1; 7 bases are a match to TRBD1. The sample was peripheral blood. CDR3 sequence: CAWSVKGTAEAFF. CDR3 sequence (DNA): TGTGCCTGGAGTGTCAAAGGGACAGCCGAAGCTTTCTTT.